Below are 2 T cell receptor beta chains sequenced from a single sample in a study of regulatory and conventional T cells in RAG deficiency (dated by TCRdb to about 2017). Library preparation used the immunoSEQ multiplex PCR assay. TCRdb took over this immuneACCESS table, retaining in-frame rearrangements with V and J assigned. Such tables are incomplete; in checked studies, under half of the missing clones stem from an unresolved V gene, and the remainder is unexplained. Present in this sample are 450 to 550 clones, approximately 83% of which were seen just once. About 28% of the sample is in the top ten clones. Before genomic DNA extraction, regulatory T cells were isolated from blood as CD4+CD25-high CD127-low cells. Material: Tregs sorted from blood. The receptors were sampled from a human donor with RAG deficiency presenting as severe combined immunodeficiency.

This clone has more than one count but fewer than ten. The chain links TRBV7-9 to TRBJ1-2; no reliable D call. The CDR3 is 16 amino acids. Germline CDR1 and CDR2: SEHNR and FQNEAQ (reference sequence). V was trimmed by 1 base and J by 1 base, leaving 13 bases between them. CDR3 residues: CASSLEAPAVNYGYTF. CDR3 sequence (DNA): TGTGCCAGCAGCTTAGAGGCCCCGGCGGTTAACTATGGCTACACCTTC.

The chain couples TRBV29-1 to TRBJ2-7, with D perhaps TRBD2 (5 bases). Trimming removed 2 bases from V and 3 bases from J, with 8 bases in between. Germline CDR1 is SQVTM and CDR2 is ANQGSEA. The CDR3 has 12 amino acids. The CDR3 is CSVEQRGYEQYF. In DNA form, the CDR3 reads TGCAGCGTTGAACAACGGGGCTACGAGCAGTACTTC.